This record concerns one T cell receptor (beta chain) sequence. Participants spanned ages roughly 18 to 95 years and resided in 20 to 30 US areas. The entry originates in a study of blood T cell repertoires in COVID-19. On the study more broadly: Samples taken during acute and convalescent COVID-19 were collected in the United States, Italy and Spain.

TCRdb's table, derived via immunoSEQ multiplex PCR, lists solely in-frame clones and lacks some. The profile covers about 140,000 clones, with 70% to 85% appearing a single time and about 1.5% taken by the ten largest. The source is a woman aged 18-29 years who had been exposed to COVID-19. Sequencing was carried out using PBMCs or T cells enriched from blood (not recorded which).

The CDR3 DNA reads as TGTGCCAGCAGTGGGAGGGGACAGAGGTACACTGAAGCTTTCTTT. Its translation: CASSGRGQRYTEAFF. The chain recombines TRBV25-1 with TRBJ1-1; TRBD1 matches at 7 bases. There are 15 residues in the CDR3. The V gene end was trimmed by 4 bases and the J gene end by 3 bases; junction bases not matched to a gene: 8. The V gene's germline CDR1 is MGHDK and CDR2 SYGVNS.